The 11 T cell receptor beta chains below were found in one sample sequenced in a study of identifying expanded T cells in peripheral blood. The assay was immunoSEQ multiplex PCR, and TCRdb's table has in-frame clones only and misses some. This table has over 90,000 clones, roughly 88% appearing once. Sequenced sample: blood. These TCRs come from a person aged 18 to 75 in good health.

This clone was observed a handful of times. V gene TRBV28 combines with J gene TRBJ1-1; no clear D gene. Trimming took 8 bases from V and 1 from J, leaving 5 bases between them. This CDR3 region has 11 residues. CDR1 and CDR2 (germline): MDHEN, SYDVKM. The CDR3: CASRRNTEAFF. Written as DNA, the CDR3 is TGTGCCAGCCGGAGGAACACTGAAGCTTTCTTT.

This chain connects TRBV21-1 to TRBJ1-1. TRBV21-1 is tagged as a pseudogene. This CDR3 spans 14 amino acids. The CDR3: CASSKDGGNTEAFF. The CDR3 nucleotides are TGTGCCAGCAGCAAAGATGGCGGGAACACTGAAGCTTTCTTT.

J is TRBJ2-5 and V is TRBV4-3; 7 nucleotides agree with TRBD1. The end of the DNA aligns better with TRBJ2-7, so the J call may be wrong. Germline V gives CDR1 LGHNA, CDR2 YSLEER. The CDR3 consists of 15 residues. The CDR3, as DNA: TGCGCCAGCAGCGTCGGAAAAAGGGGGCTATACGAGCAGTACTTC. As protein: CASSVGKRGLYEQYF.

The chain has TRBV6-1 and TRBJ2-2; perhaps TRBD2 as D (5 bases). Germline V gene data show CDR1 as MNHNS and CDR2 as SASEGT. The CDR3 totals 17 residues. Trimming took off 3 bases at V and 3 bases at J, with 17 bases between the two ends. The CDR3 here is CASSEHLGVRDTGELFF. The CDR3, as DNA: TGTGCCAGCAGTGAGCACCTCGGGGTACGGGACACCGGGGAGCTGTTTTTT.

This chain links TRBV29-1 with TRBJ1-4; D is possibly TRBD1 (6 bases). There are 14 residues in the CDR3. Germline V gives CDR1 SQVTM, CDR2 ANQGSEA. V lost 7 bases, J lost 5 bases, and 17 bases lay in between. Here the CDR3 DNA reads TGCAGCGCTGGAACCCAGGGGATAAATGAAAAACTGTTTTTT. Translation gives CSAGTQGINEKLFF. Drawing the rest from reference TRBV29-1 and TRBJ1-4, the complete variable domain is SAVISQKPSRDICQRGTSLTIQCQVDSQVTMMFWYRQQPGQSLTLIATANQGSEATYESGFVIDKFPISRPNLTFSTLTVSNMSPEDSSIYLCSAGTQGINEKLFFGSGTQLSVL.

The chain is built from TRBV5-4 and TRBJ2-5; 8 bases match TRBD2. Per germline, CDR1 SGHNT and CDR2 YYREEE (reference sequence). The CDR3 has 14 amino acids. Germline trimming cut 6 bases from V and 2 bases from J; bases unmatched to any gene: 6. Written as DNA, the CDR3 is TGTGCCAGCACCGGAGGCGGGGGGCAAGAGACCCAGTACTTC. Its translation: CASTGGGGQETQYF.

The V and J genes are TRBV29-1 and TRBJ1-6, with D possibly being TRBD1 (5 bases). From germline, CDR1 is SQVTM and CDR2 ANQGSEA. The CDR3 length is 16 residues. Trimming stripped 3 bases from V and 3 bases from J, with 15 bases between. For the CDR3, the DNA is TGCAGCGTTGAGTCTAGGGGACGGATCTATAATTCACCCCTCCACTTT. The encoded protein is CSVESRGRIYNSPLHF.

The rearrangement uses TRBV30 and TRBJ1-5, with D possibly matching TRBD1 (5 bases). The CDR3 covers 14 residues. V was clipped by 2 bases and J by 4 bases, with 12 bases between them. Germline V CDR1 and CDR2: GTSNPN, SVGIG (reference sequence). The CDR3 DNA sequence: TGTGCCTGGAGTAGGGGCCTCGGTAATCAGCCCCAGCATTTT. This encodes CAWSRGLGNQPQHF.

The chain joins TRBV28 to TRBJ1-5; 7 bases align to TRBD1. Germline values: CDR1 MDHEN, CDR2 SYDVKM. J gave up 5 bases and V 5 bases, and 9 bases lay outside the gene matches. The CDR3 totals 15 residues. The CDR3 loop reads CASSTPLGGDQPQHF. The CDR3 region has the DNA TGTGCCAGCAGTACCCCCTTAGGGGGCGATCAGCCCCAGCATTTT.

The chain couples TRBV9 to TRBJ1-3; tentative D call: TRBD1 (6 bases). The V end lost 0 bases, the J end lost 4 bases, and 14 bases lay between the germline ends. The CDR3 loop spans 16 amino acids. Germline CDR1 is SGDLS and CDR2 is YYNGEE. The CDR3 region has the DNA TGTGCCAGCAGCGTAGAGGGAGGGGGTCGGGGAAACACCATATATTTT. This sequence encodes CASSVEGGGRGNTIYF.

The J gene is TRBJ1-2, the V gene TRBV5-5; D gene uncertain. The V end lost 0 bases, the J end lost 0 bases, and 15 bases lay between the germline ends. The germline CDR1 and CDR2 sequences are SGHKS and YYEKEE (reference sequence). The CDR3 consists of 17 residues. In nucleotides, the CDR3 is TGTGCCAGCAGCTTGGCAGTGGGTATAGTAGCTAACTATGGCTACACCTTC. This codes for CASSLAVGIVANYGYTF.